The rows below give T cell receptor beta chains drawn from one sample of a study of blood T cell repertoires in COVID-19. Assay used: immunoSEQ multiplex PCR; TCRdb lists only in-frame clones, some missing. The repertoire has around 360,000 clones, roughly 87% of them found once; the top ten carry about 3%. The sample was PBMCs or T cells enriched from blood (not recorded which). Receptors were obtained from a woman aged 30 to 39 who had recovered from COVID-19. CDR3s include the opening cysteine and the closing phenylalanine or tryptophan. A D gene is named only where the DNA matches it firmly. Clone size is stated in some rows and not others, as once, few, many or a class when expanded.

>TRBV19|.|.|TRBJ1-4
TGTGCCAGTAGTAAGGAGGTTGAAAAACTGTTTTTT
CASSKEVEKLFF
>TRBV2|.|.|TRBJ2-2
TGTGCCAGCACCCCAGGGTACGGAGCCGGGGAGCTGTTTTTT
CASTPGYGAGELFF
>TRBV4-1|.|TRBD1|TRBJ1-4
TGCGCCAGCAGCCAGGAAGGGACAGGGGGGGAAAAACTGTTTTTT
CASSQEGTGGEKLFF
>TRBV25-1|.|.|TRBJ1-5
TGTGCCAGCGAGGACAGAGCCCAACTCAGGGGCGGGCCCCAGCATTTT
CASEDRAQLRGGPQHF
>TRBV27|.|.|TRBJ2-5
TGTGCCAGCAGTTTAAGGGGCGGCAGCCCAGCAAAGACCCAGTACTTC
CASSLRGGSPAKTQYF
>TRBV5-1|.|.|TRBJ1-6
TGCGCCAGCAGCTTGGCCGGAGGGGCCGTCAATTCACCCCTCCACTTT
CASSLAGGAVNSPLHF
>TRBV6-5|.|TRBD1|TRBJ1-2
TGTGCCAGCCGGACAGGGGACTATGGCTACACCTTC
CASRTGDYGYTF
>TRBV2|.|.|TRBJ2-7
TGTGCCAGCAACCCTTTCGACTACTCCAATTACGAGCAGTACTTC
CASNPFDYSNYEQYF
>TRBV24-1|.|.|TRBJ1-2
TGTGCCACCAGTGATGGGCGGGGGCCGCGCGACTATGGCTACACCTTC
CATSDGRGPRDYGYTF
>TRBV9|.|.|TRBJ1-6
TGTGCCAGCAGCGGAGGACAGCCCACTAATTCACCCCTCCACTTT
CASSGGQPTNSPLHF
>TRBV29-1|.|.|TRBJ2-7
TGCAGCGCAGGGGGGAGCGGGGACTACGAGCAGTACTTC
CSAGGSGDYEQYF
>TRBV24-1|.|TRBD1|TRBJ1-1
TGTGCCACCAGTGATTCAAGACAGGGGGCCGGGGTCACTGAAGCTTTCTTT
CATSDSRQGAGVTEAFF
>TRBV5-4|once|TRBD1|TRBJ1-6
TGTGCCAGCAGCCCGGGACAGGAGCATTCACCCCTCCACTTT
CASSPGQEHSPLHF
>TRBV28|.|.|TRBJ2-7
TGTGCCAGCAGTTTTCACGGGGGTAGGTACGAGCAGTACTTC
CASSFHGGRYEQYF
>TRBV29-1|.|TRBD1|TRBJ1-2
TGCAGCGTGGAAGGGACAGGGGCAGGGGGCTACACCTTC
CSVEGTGAGGYTF
>TRBV27|.|.|TRBJ1-1
TGTGCCAGCAGTTCCAACTCCTTGAACACTGAAGCTTTCTTT
CASSSNSLNTEAFF
>TRBV11-2|.|.|TRBJ2-7
TGTGCCAGCAGCGTACTGAGGGCTAGCGAGGACTACGAGCAGTACTTC
CASSVLRASEDYEQYF
>TRBV7-9|.|TRBD1|TRBJ1-4
TGTGCCAGCAGCCCCGGCCCTACAGGGGGCTTTGAAAAACTGTTTTTT
CASSPGPTGGFEKLFF
>TRBV2|.|.|TRBJ2-1
TGTGCCAGCGCCCTGGAGGACCACAATGAGCAGTTCTTC
CASALEDHNEQFF
>TRBV18|.|TRBD2|TRBJ2-1
TGTGCCAGCTCCCCTCCGAGTGGCGGGAGTAGGAATGAGCAGTTCTTC
CASSPPSGGSRNEQFF
>TRBV6-1|.|TRBD1|TRBJ2-7
TGTGCCAGCAGTGAGGACAGGGCGAACTCCTACGAGCAGTACTTC
CASSEDRANSYEQYF
>TRBV29-1|.|.|TRBJ2-1
TGCAGCGTACCGGGCTACAATGAGCAGTTCTTC
CSVPGYNEQFF
>TRBV18|once|.|TRBJ2-1
TGTGCCAGCTCACCACAAAGCGGAGAATACAATGAGCAGTTCTTC
CASSPQSGEYNEQFF
>TRBV6-5|.|.|TRBJ2-5
TGTGCCAGCAGTCCTGGACAGCAAGAGACCCAGTACTTC
CASSPGQQETQYF
>TRBV15|.|.|TRBJ2-2
TGTGCCACCAGCTTTAGGGGGGGCACCGGGGAGCTGTTTTTT
CATSFRGGTGELFF
>TRBV18|.|TRBD2|TRBJ2-7
TGTGCCAGCTCACCACCGGAGACTAGCGGGGGTAGGTGGGTCTACGAGCAGTACTTC
CASSPPETSGGRWVYEQYF
>TRBV4-1|.|TRBD1|TRBJ1-1
TGCGCCAGCAGCCCAGGACAGGGGGCGAGGGGGACTGAAGCTTTCTTT
CASSPGQGARGTEAFF
>TRBV5-1|.|TRBD1|TRBJ2-3
TGCGCCAGCAGCGTTGACAGGGCCACAGATACGCAGTATTTT
CASSVDRATDTQYF
>TRBV28|once|.|TRBJ2-1
TGTGCCAGCAGTCCCCCCTGGGGGGACAATGAGCAGTTCTTC
CASSPPWGDNEQFF
>TRBV6-6|.|.|TRBJ1-4
TGTGCCAGCAGTTACCCGACGGAGGTTAATGAAAAACTGTTTTTT
CASSYPTEVNEKLFF
>TRBV11-3|.|TRBD2|TRBJ2-7
TGTGCCAGCAGCCTTAGCGGGGGGTCCTCCTACGAGCAGTACTTC
CASSLSGGSSYEQYF
>TRBV5-1|.|.|TRBJ1-6
TGCGCCAGCAGCTTGGGGTCGGATTCACCCCTCCACTTT
CASSLGSDSPLHF
>TRBV7-9|.|.|TRBJ1-1
TGTGCCAGCACCCCGAGAGAAGGAGGGTATGAAGCTTTCTTT
CASTPREGGYEAFF
>TRBV6-2/TRBV6-3|.|.|TRBJ2-7
TGTGCCAGCAGTTACTCGCCGGGAGCCTACGAGCAGTACTTC
CASSYSPGAYEQYF
>TRBV14|.|TRBD2|TRBJ2-1
TGTGCCAGCAGCCAGCCTGGCGCGGGAGTGGGGCATGAGCAGTTCTTC
CASSQPGAGVGHEQFF
>TRBV21-1|.|.|TRBJ2-3
TGTGCCAGCCAGGACAGGGTTGGCCGGGGACATGTTACGCAGTATTTT
CASQDRVGRGHVTQYF
>TRBV4-1|.|TRBD2|TRBJ2-2
TGCGCCAGCAGTGAAAGGGCGGGGGATAACACCGGGGAGCTGTTTTTT
CASSERAGDNTGELFF
>TRBV29-1|.|TRBD2|TRBJ2-7
TGCAGTCCCTTAAAGTTGAGCGGGAGGGCCTACGAGCAGTACTTC
CSPLKLSGRAYEQYF
>TRBV10-3|.|.|TRBJ2-5
TGTGCCATCAGTGACAACTATCAAGAGACCCAGTACTTC
CAISDNYQETQYF
>TRBV9|.|.|TRBJ1-2
TGTGCCAGCAGCGTAGCGGCAGGGCCCAACTATGGCTACACCTTC
CASSVAAGPNYGYTF
>TRBV27|.|.|TRBJ1-3
TGTGCCAGCAGTCTAACGGCCCGGAGGGACACCATATATTTT
CASSLTARRDTIYF
>TRBV18|.|TRBD1|TRBJ1-2
TGTGCCAGCTCGGACAGGGTTGATAACTATGGCTACACCTTC
CASSDRVDNYGYTF
>TRBV5-6|.|.|TRBJ2-7
TGTGCCAGCTCACTAGCAGAAACCTCCTACGAGCAGTACTTC
CASSLAETSYEQYF
>TRBV5-1|.|.|TRBJ1-4
TGCGCCAGCAGCTTGGTGGGGGGTAATGAAAAACTGTTTTTT
CASSLVGGNEKLFF
>TRBV2|once|TRBD1|TRBJ1-5
TGTGCCACTTCAAAGGACAGGGTACCTCAGCCCCAGCATTTT
CATSKDRVPQPQHF
>TRBV4-1|.|TRBD1|TRBJ1-6
TGCGCCAGCAGCCATGTACAGGGGCCACTTAATTCACCCCTCCACTTT
CASSHVQGPLNSPLHF
>TRBV19|.|.|TRBJ2-5
TGTGCCAGTAGTATTTTTGAGCGGGAGACCCAGTACTTC
CASSIFERETQYF
>TRBV2|.|TRBD2|TRBJ2-7
TGTGCCAGCAGTGCCATGCGCGTGGTGGGACTAGCGGGAGGCGAGCAGTACTTC
CASSAMRVVGLAGGEQYF
>TRBV10-3|few|TRBD1|TRBJ1-2
TGTGCCATCAGAGCCGGGACAGGGGGTGGCTATGGCTACACCTTC
CAIRAGTGGGYGYTF
>TRBV27|once|TRBD2|TRBJ2-3
TGTGCCAGCAGTTTAAGTCTAGCGGGGCCAGGCACAGATACGCAGTATTTT
CASSLSLAGPGTDTQYF